The 31 T cell receptor beta chains listed next were all sequenced from one sample in a study of T cell responses to AZD1222 COVID-19 vaccine. Sequencing was performed with immunoSEQ multiplex PCR; in TCRdb, only in-frame clones are kept and a portion is missing. The sample consists of 150,000 to 170,000 clones, about 90% of them appearing once. This sample comprised peripheral blood, obtained on day 0 of MenACWY control vaccination. The receptor source for this set is an adult in good health.

The J gene is TRBJ2-1, the V gene TRBV11-3; D is undetermined. Germline V gives CDR1 SGHNT, CDR2 YENEEA. The CDR3 has 15 residues. Trimming left V 4 bases short and J 0 bases short, with 10 bases between. CDR3 loop: CASSSRSFSYNEQFF. CDR3 coding DNA: TGTGCCAGCAGCTCCCGTAGCTTCTCCTACAATGAGCAGTTCTTC. Full variable domain (outside the CDR3, taken from reference TRBV11-3 and TRBJ2-1): EAGVVQSPRYKIIEKKQPVAFWCNPISGHNTLYWYLQNLGQGPELLIRYENEEAVDDSQLPKDRFSAERLKGVDSTLKIQPAELGDSAVYLCASSSRSFSYNEQFFGPGTRLTVL.

This clone was recorded a few times. This chain links TRBV24-1 with TRBJ1-1; D may be TRBD1 (5 bases). The germline V gene encodes CDR1 KGHDR and CDR2 SFDVKD. V lost 4 bases and J 10 bases, leaving 18 bases between the germline ends. CDR3 length equals 14 residues. The CDR3 loop is CATSEHSGGRGAFF. CDR3 DNA sequence: TGTGCCACCAGTGAACATAGCGGGGGAAGGGGAGCTTTCTTT.

J is TRBJ2-3 and V is TRBV11-2; TRBD1 matches 8 bases. This CDR3 is built from 17 residues. Germline V gene data show CDR1 as SGHAT and CDR2 as FQNNGV. V lost 4 bases, J lost 6 bases, and 15 bases stayed unmatched. Here the CDR3 DNA reads TGTGCCAGCAGCTCATTTAACTCCCTGAACAGGGGGGATACGCAGTATTTT. Residues: CASSSFNSLNRGDTQYF.

This chain connects TRBV9 to TRBJ1-2, with D possibly matching TRBD1 (6 bases). The CDR3 consists of 15 residues. V was shortened by 4 bases and J by 3 bases, with 16 bases between the two germline ends. Germline CDR1 reads SGDLS; CDR2 reads YYNGEE. The CDR3 loop is CASSPGVSPDYGYTF. In DNA, the CDR3 is TGTGCCAGCAGCCCAGGGGTGTCCCCGGACTATGGCTACACCTTC. Based on the CDR3 plus reference TRBV9 and TRBJ1-2, the full variable domain is DSGVTQTPKHLITATGQRVTLRCSPRSGDLSVYWYQQSLDQGLQFLIQYYNGEERAKGNILERFSAQQFPDLHSELNLSSLELGDSALYFCASSPGVSPDYGYTFGSGTRLTVV.

The V and J genes are TRBV10-3 and TRBJ1-2, with TRBD1 identical over 8 bases. Germline-derived CDR1 and CDR2 are ENHRY and SYGVKD. The CDR3 has 13 amino acids. V lost 7 bases, J lost 6 bases, and 7 bases stayed unmatched. Here the CDR3 DNA reads TGTGCCATCACCTTGGACAGGGCCCATGGCTACACCTTC. It yields the protein CAITLDRAHGYTF.

This chain joins TRBV19 and TRBJ1-2; D is perhaps TRBD1 (6 bases). There are 14 residues in the CDR3. Per germline, CDR1 LNHDA and CDR2 SQIVND (reference sequence). Trimming shortened V by 3 bases and J by 8 bases, and 16 bases separated the two germline ends. The CDR3 reads CASSMLVGDKGYTF. CDR3 sequence (DNA): TGTGCCAGTAGTATGTTAGTAGGGGACAAGGGCTACACCTTC.

The rearrangement uses TRBV7-2 and TRBJ1-1; no clear D gene. Germline loops: CDR1 SGHTA, CDR2 FQGNSA. The CDR3 is 13 amino acids. The V end was cut by 2 bases, the J end by 11 bases, with 15 bases between. The CDR3 DNA is TGTGCCAGCAGCTTATTAGGACTTACGGAGGCTTTCTTT. This sequence encodes CASSLLGLTEAFF.

This clone was seen once. This chain links TRBV30 with TRBJ2-5, with 7 bases lining up with TRBD1. Germline loops: CDR1 GTSNPN, CDR2 SVGIG (reference sequence). V was pared by 0 bases and J by 5 bases, with 12 bases of the junction left unmatched. The CDR3 has 16 amino acids. CDR3 loop: CAWSVGTVWDGETQYF. The CDR3, as DNA: TGTGCCTGGAGTGTAGGGACAGTCTGGGACGGGGAGACCCAGTACTTC.

J is TRBJ1-4 and V is TRBV11-2; 8 nucleotides agree with TRBD1. V gave up 5 bases and J gave up 7 bases; unmatched junction bases: 6. Germline V gene data show CDR1 as SGHAT and CDR2 as FQNNGV. This CDR3 spans 14 amino acids. CDR3 DNA sequence: TGTGCCAGCAGCGGGGACAGGAGAAGTGAAAAACTGTTTTTT. It specifies CASSGDRRSEKLFF.

This clone is a singleton in its sample. The chain links TRBV11-3 to TRBJ2-1; possible D gene TRBD1, 6 bases. Between the trimmed V and J ends, which lost 0 bases and 9 bases, there was a span of 9 bases. CDR3 size: 13 residues. Germline V gives CDR1 SGHNT, CDR2 YENEEA. This CDR3 reads CASSLELQGEQFF. Here the CDR3 DNA reads TGTGCCAGCAGCTTAGAACTACAGGGTGAGCAGTTCTTC. The variable domain in full, with the rest retrieved from reference TRBV11-3 and TRBJ2-1, is EAGVVQSPRYKIIEKKQPVAFWCNPISGHNTLYWYLQNLGQGPELLIRYENEEAVDDSQLPKDRFSAERLKGVDSTLKIQPAELGDSAVYLCASSLELQGEQFFGPGTRLTVL.

The V call is TRBV10-3, the J call TRBJ2-7; D uncertain. The CDR3 is 12 amino acids. Germline CDR1 is ENHRY and CDR2 is SYGVKD. Deletions cut 7 bases from V and 0 bases from J, with 7 bases between. CDR3 loop: CAITGSSYEQYF. CDR3 nucleotides: TGTGCCATCACAGGCAGCTCCTACGAGCAGTACTTC.

The CDR3 loop reads CASDKGGNTEAFF. The CDR3 nucleotides are TGTGCCAGCGACAAGGGGGGTAACACTGAAGCTTTCTTT. J is TRBJ1-1 and V is TRBV9; D might be TRBD1 (6 bases). Trimming removed 7 bases at V and 2 bases at J, with 12 bases between. The CDR3 extends over 13 amino acids. The V gene's germline CDR1 is SGDLS and CDR2 YYNGEE.

This chain connects TRBV12-3 or TRBV12-4 to TRBJ1-2; tentative D call: TRBD1 (5 bases). The V end was cut by 5 bases, the J end by 8 bases, with 15 bases between. This CDR3 region has 13 residues. The DNA for the CDR3 is TGTGCCAGCAGTCGGGGCGGGGAGGGAGGCTACACCTTC. It codes for CASSRGGEGGYTF.

The chain joins TRBV11-2 to TRBJ1-3; D possibly corresponds to TRBD1 (5 bases). This CDR3 has 18 amino acids. CDR1 is SGHAT, CDR2 FQNNGV, per germline. V dropped 3 bases and J dropped 2 bases, with 20 bases sitting between them. The CDR3 DNA follows: TGTGCCAGCAGCTTGGATGCGGGGGGGTTGACTGCTGGAAACACCATATATTTT. It translates to CASSLDAGGLTAGNTIYF.

This clone was seen more than once but under ten times. V and J are TRBV2 and TRBJ2-5; D is perhaps TRBD1 (6 bases). Germline V lookup: CDR1 SNHLY, CDR2 FYNNEI. This CDR3 is 15 amino acids long. Trimming took 8 bases from V and 2 from J, leaving 18 bases between them. This CDR3 reads CASEEWGQIQETQYF. The CDR3 DNA is TGTGCCAGCGAGGAGTGGGGGCAGATTCAAGAGACCCAGTACTTC.

In nucleotides, the CDR3 is TGCGCCAGCAGCTCGAGGGAGGGGGGCGGTGGCTACACCTTC. Amino acid sequence: CASSSREGGGGYTF. The V call is TRBV4-3, the J call TRBJ1-2; D is perhaps TRBD1 (6 bases). The germline V gene encodes CDR1 LGHNA and CDR2 YSLEER. There are 14 residues in the CDR3. V was clipped by 5 bases and J by 7 bases, with 17 bases between them.

Here the CDR3 DNA reads TGTGCCAGTAGCCGTGGGACTACCCCTCCGGATGAGCAGTTCTTC. Residues: CASSRGTTPPDEQFF. The chain combines TRBV19 with TRBJ2-1; 7 bases align to TRBD2. CDR1 and CDR2 from the germline V gene are LNHDA and SQIVND (reference sequence). The V gene end was trimmed by 6 bases and the J gene end by 8 bases; junction bases not matched to a gene: 13. There are 15 residues in the CDR3.

The genes are TRBV6-5 and TRBJ1-6; D not resolved. CDR3 length: 15 residues. Trimming took off 2 bases at V and 10 bases at J, with 15 bases between the two ends. Looked up from germline, CDR1 is MNHEY and CDR2 is SVGAGI. The CDR3 region has the DNA TGTGCCAGCAGTTACGTGGCAGACCGTAGCTCACCCCTCCACTTT. Its translation: CASSYVADRSSPLHF.

This clone was seen a few times. The chain combines TRBV7-9 with TRBJ1-3; D gene uncertain. CDR1 SEHNR and CDR2 FQNEAQ come from the germline V gene (reference sequence). Trimming removed 8 bases from V and 6 bases from J, with 8 bases in between. The CDR3 extends over 11 amino acids. CDR3 DNA: TGTGCCAGCTCCGTGAAAAACACCATATATTTT. It specifies CASSVKNTIYF.

This chain joins TRBV7-2 and TRBJ2-5; TRBD1 aligns across 7 bases. Unmatched junction bases numbered 3, after V lost 0 bases and J lost 2 bases. Germline CDR1 and CDR2: SGHTA and FQGNSA. The CDR3 extends over 15 amino acids. The CDR3: CASSLAWGQQETQYF. CDR3 sequence (DNA): TGTGCCAGCAGCTTAGCATGGGGACAGCAAGAGACCCAGTACTTC. The variable domain in full, with the rest retrieved from reference TRBV7-2 and TRBJ2-5, is GAGVSQSPSNKVTEKGKDVELRCDPISGHTALYWYRQSLGQGLEFLIYFQGNSAPDKSGLPSDRFSAERTGGSVSTLTIQRTQQEDSAVYLCASSLAWGQQETQYFGPGTRLLVL.

The V gene is TRBV27, the J gene TRBJ2-2; unclear D gene. The CDR3 loop spans 14 amino acids. Germline CDR1 and CDR2: MNHEY and SMNVEV (reference sequence). Trimming stripped 6 bases from V and 6 bases from J, with 14 bases between. CDR3 in DNA: TGTGCCAGCAGCGCGAACACCTTCGCCGGGGAGCTGTTTTTT. Translation: CASSANTFAGELFF.

The rearrangement links TRBV6-4 to TRBJ2-1; no clear D. The length of the CDR3 is 13 residues. Germline loops: CDR1 MRHNA, CDR2 SNTAGT. V was trimmed by 5 bases and J by 10 bases, leaving 15 bases between them. The CDR3 DNA follows: TGTGCCAGCAGTCTCGAGGCAAACGGAGAGCAGTTCTTC. This codes for CASSLEANGEQFF.

This clone was recorded once. This rearrangement joins TRBV10-3 to TRBJ1-5, with TRBD1 matching 7 bases. The CDR3 is 15 amino acids. V lost 2 bases to trimming and J lost 7 bases; unmatched junction nucleotides: 8. The germline V gene has CDR1 ENHRY and CDR2 SYGVKD. Written as DNA, the CDR3 is TGTGCCATCAGTGAGGGCAGGGGGAGGGAACAGCCCCAGCATTTT. Amino acid sequence: CAISEGRGREQPQHF.

The rearrangement links TRBV5-8 to TRBJ2-1, with 7 bases fitting TRBD1. V lost 4 bases and J lost 9; bases outside the gene matches: 4. CDR1 and CDR2 (germline): SGHTS, YDEGEE. The CDR3 totals 12 residues. The CDR3 spells CASSPHRGEQFF. CDR3 nucleotides: TGTGCCAGCAGCCCCCACAGGGGTGAGCAGTTCTTC.

The V gene is TRBV6-2 or TRBV6-3, the J gene TRBJ2-3; D gene unclear. Germline V gene data show CDR1 as MNHEY and CDR2 as SVGEGT. V gave up 5 bases and J gave up 11 bases, with 23 bases separating them. This CDR3 is built from 15 residues. Here the CDR3 reads CASSAHDTPRNWQYF. CDR3 nucleotide sequence: TGTGCCAGCAGTGCCCATGACACTCCGCGAAATTGGCAGTATTTT.

The chain employs TRBV24-1 and TRBJ2-1, with 8 bases matching TRBD2. Germline CDR1 reads KGHDR; CDR2 reads SFDVKD. With V trimmed by 2 bases and J by 0 bases, 5 bases remained unmatched. The CDR3 contains 17 residues. The CDR3 DNA reads as TGTGCCACCAGTGATTCACCAAGCGGGAGCTCCTACAATGAGCAGTTCTTC. It translates to CATSDSPSGSSYNEQFF.

CDR3 sequence: CSVLSEGWTQYF. The CDR3 DNA reads TGCAGCGTCCTATCGGAGGGGTGGACCCAGTACTTC. The rearrangement joins TRBV29-1 to TRBJ2-5; weak D call: TRBD2 (6 bases). Trimming cost V 6 bases and J 7 bases, with 15 bases left between them. This CDR3 comprises 12 residues. The germline V gene encodes CDR1 SQVTM and CDR2 ANQGSEA.

The chain recombines TRBV6-5 with TRBJ1-1; D remains ambiguous. Trimming pared 10 bases from V and 4 bases from J, leaving 19 bases between. This CDR3 is built from 14 residues. Looked up from germline, CDR1 is MNHEY and CDR2 is SVGAGI. In DNA, the CDR3 is TGTGCCAACAAGCCTGGGGAAGTCGGCACTGAAGCTTTCTTT. Its translation: CANKPGEVGTEAFF.

The chain joins TRBV10-1 to TRBJ1-3, with D uncertain. Deletions cut 4 bases from V and 2 bases from J, with 9 bases between. Germline V lookup: CDR1 WNHNN, CDR2 SYGVQD (reference sequence). The CDR3 is 14 amino acids. This chain's CDR3 is CASSVGRAGNTIYF. As DNA, the CDR3 is TGCGCCAGCAGTGTCGGAAGGGCTGGAAACACCATATATTTT.

The CDR3 bases are TGTGCCAGCAGCTATTCACGCGTGCCCCGGGAGACCCAGTACTTC. This translates into CASSYSRVPRETQYF. The chain combines TRBV14 with TRBJ2-5; D not certain. From germline, CDR1 is SGHDN and CDR2 FVKESK. V was cut by 5 bases and J by 5 bases, with 18 bases left in between. The CDR3 extends over 15 amino acids.

This clone was detected only once. V gene TRBV5-5 combines with J gene TRBJ1-2; 8 bases fit TRBD1. CDR1 SGHKS and CDR2 YYEKEE come from the germline V gene (reference sequence). The CDR3 totals 15 residues. Unmatched junction bases numbered 6, after V lost 0 bases and J lost 5 bases. CDR3 region: CASSLEQGAWYGYTF. Here the CDR3 DNA reads TGTGCCAGCAGCTTGGAGCAGGGGGCATGGTATGGCTACACCTTC.